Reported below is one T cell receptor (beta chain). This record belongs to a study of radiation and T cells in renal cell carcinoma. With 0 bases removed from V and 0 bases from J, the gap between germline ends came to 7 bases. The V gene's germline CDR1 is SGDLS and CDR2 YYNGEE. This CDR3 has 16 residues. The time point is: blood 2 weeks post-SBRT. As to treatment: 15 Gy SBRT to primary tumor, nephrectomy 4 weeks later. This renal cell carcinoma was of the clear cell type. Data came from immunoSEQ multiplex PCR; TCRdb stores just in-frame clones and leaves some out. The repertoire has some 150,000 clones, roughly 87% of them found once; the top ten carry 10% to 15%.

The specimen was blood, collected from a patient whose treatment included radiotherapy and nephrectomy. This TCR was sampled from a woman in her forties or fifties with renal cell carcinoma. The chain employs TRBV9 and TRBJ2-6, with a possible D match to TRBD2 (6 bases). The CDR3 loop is CASSVGGLSGANVLTF. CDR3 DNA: TGTGCCAGCAGCGTAGGGGGACTCTCTGGGGCCAACGTCCTGACTTTC.